This T cell receptor (beta chain) was documented in a study of cytomegalovirus exposure and HLA in healthy donors. Study outcomes and limitations: Sequencing artifact likely explains a cluster of highly shared sequence variants. Presence/absence analyses rested on an assumption that sequencing depth was roughly uniform across donors.

As regards this clone: Its matching antigen is unknown.

Those who donated were healthy bone marrow donors. The PCR made use of 60 Vbeta and 13 Jbeta primers. Assay: immunoSEQ multiplex PCR; the TCRdb copy retains only in-frame clones and omits some. The listing contains roughly 140,000 clones. The sequence came from a male donor in good health and CMV-seronegative. The sequencing sample was made of PBMCs.

The CDR3 here is CASVRGRNTEAFF. The CDR3 bases are TGTGCCAGCGTGCGGGGCCGGAACACTGAAGCTTTCTTT. This chain connects TRBV6-5 to TRBJ1-1, with D perhaps matching TRBD1 (5 bases). The length of the CDR3 is 13 residues. Trimming took 8 bases from V and 1 from J, leaving 11 bases between them. Germline assignment: CDR1 MNHEY and CDR2 SVGAGI.